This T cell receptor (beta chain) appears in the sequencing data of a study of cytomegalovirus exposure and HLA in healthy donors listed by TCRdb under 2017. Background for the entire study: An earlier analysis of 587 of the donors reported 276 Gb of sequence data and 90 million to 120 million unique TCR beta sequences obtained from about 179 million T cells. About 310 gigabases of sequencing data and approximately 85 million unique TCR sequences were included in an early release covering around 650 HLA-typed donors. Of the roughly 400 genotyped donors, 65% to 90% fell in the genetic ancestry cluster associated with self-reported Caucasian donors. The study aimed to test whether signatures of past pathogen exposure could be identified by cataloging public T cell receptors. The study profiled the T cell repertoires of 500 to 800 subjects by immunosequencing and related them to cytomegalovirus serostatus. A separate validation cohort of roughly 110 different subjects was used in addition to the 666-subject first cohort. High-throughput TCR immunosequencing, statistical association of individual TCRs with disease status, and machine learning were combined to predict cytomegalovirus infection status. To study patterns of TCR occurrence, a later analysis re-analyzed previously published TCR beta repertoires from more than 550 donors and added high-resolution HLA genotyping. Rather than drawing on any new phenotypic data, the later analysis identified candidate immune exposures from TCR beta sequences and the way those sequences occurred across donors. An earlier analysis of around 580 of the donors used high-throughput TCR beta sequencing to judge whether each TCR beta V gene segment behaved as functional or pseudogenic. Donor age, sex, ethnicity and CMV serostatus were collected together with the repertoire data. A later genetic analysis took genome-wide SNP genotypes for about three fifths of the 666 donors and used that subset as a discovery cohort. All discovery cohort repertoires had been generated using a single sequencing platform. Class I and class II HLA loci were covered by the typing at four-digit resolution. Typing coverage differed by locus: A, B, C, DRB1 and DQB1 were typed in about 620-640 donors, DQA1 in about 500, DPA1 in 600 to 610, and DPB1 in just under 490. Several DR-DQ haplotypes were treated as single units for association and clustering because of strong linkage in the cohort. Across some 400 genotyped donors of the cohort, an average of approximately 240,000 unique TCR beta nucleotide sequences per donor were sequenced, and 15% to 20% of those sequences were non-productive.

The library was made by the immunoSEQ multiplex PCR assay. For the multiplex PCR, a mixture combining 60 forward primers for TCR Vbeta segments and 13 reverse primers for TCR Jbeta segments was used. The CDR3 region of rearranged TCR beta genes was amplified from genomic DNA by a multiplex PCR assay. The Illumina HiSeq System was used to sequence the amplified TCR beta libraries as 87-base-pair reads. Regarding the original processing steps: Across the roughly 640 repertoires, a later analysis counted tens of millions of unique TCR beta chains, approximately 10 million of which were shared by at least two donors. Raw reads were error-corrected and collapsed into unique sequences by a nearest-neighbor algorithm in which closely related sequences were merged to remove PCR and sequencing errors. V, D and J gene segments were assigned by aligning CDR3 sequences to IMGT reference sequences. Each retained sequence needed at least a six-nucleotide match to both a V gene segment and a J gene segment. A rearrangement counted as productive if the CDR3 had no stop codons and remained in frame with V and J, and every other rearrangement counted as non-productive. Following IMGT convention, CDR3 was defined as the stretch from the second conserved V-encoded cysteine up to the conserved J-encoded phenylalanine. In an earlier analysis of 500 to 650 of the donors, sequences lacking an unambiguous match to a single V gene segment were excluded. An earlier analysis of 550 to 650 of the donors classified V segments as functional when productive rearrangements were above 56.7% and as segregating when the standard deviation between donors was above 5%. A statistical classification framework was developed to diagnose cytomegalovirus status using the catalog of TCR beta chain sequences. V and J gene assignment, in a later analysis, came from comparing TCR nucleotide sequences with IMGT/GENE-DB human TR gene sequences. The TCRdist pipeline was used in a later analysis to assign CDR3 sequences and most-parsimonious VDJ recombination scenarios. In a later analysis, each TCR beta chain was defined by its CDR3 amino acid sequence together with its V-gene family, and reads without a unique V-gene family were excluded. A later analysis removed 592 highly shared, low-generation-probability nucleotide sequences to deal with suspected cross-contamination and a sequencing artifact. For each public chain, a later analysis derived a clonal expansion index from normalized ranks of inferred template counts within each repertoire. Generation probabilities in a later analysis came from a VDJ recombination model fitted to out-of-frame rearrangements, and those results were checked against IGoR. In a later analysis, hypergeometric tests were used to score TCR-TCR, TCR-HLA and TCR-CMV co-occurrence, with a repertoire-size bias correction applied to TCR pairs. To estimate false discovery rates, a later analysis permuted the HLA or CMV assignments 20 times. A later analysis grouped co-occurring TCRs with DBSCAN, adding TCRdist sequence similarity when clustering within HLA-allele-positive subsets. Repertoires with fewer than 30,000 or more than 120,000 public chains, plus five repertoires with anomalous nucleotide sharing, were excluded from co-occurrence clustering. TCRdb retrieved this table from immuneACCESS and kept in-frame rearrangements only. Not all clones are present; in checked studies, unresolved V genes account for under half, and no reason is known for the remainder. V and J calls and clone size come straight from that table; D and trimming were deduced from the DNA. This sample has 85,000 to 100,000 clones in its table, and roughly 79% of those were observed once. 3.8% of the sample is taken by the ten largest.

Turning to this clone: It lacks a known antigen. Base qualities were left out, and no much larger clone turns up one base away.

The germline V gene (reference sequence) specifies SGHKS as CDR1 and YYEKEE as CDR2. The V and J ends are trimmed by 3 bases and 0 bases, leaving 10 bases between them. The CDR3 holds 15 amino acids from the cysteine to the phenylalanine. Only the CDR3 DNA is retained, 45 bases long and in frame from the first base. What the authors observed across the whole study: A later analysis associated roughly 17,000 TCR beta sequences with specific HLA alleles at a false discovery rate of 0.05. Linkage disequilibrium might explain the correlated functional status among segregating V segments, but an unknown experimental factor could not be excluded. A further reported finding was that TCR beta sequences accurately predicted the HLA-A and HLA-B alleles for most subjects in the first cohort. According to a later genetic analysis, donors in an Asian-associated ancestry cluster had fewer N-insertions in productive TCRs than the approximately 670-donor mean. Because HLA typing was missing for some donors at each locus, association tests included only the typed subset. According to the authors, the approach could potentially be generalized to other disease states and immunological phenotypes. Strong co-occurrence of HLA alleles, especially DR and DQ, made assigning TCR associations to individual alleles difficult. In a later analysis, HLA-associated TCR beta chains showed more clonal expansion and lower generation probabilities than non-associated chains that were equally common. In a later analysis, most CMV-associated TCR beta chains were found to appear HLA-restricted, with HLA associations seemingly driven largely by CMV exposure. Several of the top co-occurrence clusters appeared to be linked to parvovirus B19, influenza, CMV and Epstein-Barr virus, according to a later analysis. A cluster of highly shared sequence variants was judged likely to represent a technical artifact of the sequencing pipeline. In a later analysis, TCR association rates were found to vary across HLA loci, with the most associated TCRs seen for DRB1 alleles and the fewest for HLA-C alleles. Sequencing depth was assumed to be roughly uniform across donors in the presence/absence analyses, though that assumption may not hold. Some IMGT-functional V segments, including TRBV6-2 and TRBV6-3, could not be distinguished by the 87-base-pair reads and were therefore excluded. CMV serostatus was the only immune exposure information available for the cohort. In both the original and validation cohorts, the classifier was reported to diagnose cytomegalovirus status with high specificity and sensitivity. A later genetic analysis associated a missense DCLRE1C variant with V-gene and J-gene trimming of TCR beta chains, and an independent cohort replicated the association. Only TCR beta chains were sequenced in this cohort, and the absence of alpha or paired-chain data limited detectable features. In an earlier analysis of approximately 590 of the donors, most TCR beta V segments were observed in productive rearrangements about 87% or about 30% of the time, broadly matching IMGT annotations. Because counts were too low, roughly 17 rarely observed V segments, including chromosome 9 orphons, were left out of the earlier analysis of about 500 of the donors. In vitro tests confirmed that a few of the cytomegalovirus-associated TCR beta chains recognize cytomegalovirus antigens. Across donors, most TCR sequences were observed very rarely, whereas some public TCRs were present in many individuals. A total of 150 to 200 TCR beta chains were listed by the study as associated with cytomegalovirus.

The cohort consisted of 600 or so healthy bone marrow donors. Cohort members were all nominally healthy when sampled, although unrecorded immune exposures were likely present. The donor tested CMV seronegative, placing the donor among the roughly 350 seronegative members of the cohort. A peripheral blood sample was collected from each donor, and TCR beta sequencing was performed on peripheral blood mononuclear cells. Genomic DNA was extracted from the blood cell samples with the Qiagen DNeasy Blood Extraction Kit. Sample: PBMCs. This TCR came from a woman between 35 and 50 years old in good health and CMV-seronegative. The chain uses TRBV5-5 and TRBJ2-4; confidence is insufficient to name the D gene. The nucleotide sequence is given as TGTGCCAGCAGCTCCAGTGTTATAGCCAAAAACATTCAGTACTTC. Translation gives CASSSSVIAKNIQYF.